This paragraph reports one T cell receptor (beta chain). Its specificity is not known. The data stem from a study of shared clonotypes between healthy human individuals. Points from the study as a whole: Generation of non-shared clonotypes was less probable than generation of clonotypes shared by all four donors. In a few donors, about 5% of naive CD4 clonotypes appeared in common.

The CDR3 has 15 residues. Germline lookup yields CDR1 SGHAT and CDR2 FQNNGV. Trimming cost V 1 base and J 5 bases, with 12 bases left between them. Evenly divided among several immunoSEQ plates was the genomic DNA of each subset. Clones were read by immunoSEQ multiplex PCR, and TCRdb kept only the in-frame ones, dropping some. Of hundreds of thousands of clones in the sample, 90% to 96% were seen once. The origin of this receptor is a woman in her 30s in good health. Sequenced input: naive CD4+ T cells sorted from blood. Stated subset: CD45RA+ positively selected. The chain is built from TRBV11-2 and TRBJ2-1; the D is unclear. The CDR3 loop reads CASSLGFGVDNEQFF. CDR3 sequence (DNA): TGTGCCAGCAGCTTAGGGTTTGGGGTTGACAATGAGCAGTTCTTC. The whole variable domain, remainder taken from reference TRBV11-2 and TRBJ2-1, is EAGVAQSPRYKIIEKRQSVAFWCNPISGHATLYWYQQILGQGPKLLIQFQNNGVVDDSQLPKDRFSAERLKGVDSTLKIQPAKLEDSAVYLCASSLGFGVDNEQFFGPGTRLTVL.